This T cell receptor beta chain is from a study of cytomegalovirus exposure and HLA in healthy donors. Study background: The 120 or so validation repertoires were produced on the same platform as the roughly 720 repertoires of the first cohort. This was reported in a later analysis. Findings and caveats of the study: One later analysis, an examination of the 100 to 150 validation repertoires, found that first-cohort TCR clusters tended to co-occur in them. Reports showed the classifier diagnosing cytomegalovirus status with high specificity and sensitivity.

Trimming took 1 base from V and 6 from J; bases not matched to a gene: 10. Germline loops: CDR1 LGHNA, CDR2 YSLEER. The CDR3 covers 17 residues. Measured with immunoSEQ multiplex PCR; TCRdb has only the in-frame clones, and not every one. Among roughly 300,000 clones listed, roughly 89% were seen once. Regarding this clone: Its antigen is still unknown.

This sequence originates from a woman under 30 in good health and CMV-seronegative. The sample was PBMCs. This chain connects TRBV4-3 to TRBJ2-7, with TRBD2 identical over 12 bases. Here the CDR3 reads CASSQGLAGEGEREQYF. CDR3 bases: TGCGCCAGCAGCCAAGGACTAGCGGGAGAGGGGGAGCGCGAGCAGTACTTC.